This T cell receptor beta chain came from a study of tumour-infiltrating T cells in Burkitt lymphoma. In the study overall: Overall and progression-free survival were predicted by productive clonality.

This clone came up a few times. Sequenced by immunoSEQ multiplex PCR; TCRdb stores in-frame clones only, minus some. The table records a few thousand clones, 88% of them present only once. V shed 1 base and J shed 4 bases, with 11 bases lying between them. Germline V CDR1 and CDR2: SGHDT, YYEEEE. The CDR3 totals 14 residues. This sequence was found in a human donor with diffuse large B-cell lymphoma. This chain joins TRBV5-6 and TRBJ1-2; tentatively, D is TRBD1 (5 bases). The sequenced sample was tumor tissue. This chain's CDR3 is CASSLWEGIYGYTF. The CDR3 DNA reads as TGTGCCAGCAGCTTGTGGGAGGGGATCTATGGCTACACCTTC.